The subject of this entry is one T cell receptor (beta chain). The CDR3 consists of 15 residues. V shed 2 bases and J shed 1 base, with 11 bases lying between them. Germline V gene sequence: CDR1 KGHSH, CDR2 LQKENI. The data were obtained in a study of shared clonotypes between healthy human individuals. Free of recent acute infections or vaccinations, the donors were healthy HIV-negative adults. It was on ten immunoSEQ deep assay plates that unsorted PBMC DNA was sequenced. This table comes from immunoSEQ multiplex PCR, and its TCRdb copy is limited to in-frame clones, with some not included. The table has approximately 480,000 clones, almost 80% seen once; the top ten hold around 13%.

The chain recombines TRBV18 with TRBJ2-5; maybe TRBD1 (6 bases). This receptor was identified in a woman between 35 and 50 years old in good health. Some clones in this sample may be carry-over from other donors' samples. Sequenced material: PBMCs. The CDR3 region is CASSPVRTAQETQYF. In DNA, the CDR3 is TGTGCCAGCTCACCAGTCCGGACAGCCCAAGAGACCCAGTACTTC.